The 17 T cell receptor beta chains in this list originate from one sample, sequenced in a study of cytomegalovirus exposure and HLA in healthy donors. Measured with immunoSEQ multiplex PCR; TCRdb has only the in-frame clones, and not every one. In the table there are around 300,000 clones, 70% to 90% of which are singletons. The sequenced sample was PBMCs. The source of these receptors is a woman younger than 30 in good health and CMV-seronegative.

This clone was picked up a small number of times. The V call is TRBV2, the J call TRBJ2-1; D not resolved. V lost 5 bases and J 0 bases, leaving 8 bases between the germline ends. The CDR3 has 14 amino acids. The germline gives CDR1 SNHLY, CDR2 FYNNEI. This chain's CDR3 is CASSPHYSYNEQFF. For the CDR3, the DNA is TGTGCCAGCAGTCCACATTACTCCTACAATGAGCAGTTCTTC.

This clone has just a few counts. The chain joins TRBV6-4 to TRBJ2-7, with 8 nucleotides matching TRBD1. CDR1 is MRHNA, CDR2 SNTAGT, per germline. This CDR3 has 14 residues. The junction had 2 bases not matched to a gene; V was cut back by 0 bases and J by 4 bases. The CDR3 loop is CASSDSGQVYEQYF. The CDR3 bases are TGTGCCAGCAGTGACTCGGGACAGGTATACGAGCAGTACTTC.

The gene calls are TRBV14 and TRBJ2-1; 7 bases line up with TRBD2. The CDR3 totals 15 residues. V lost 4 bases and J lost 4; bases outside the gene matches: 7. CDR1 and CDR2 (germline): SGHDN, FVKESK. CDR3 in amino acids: CASSLGRAGYNEQFF. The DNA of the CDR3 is TGTGCCAGCAGCCTCGGGAGAGCGGGATACAATGAGCAGTTCTTC. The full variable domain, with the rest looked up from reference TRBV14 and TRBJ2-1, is EAGVTQFPSHSVIEKGQTVTLRCDPISGHDNLYWYRRVMGKEIKFLLHFVKESKQDESGMPNNRFLAERTGGTYSTLKVQPAELEDSGVYFCASSLGRAGYNEQFFGPGTRLTVL.

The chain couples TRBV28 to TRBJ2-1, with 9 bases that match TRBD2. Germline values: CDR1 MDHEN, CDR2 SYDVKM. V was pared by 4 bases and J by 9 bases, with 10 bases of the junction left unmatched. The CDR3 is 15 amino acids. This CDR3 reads CASSSPGLASSEQFF. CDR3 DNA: TGTGCCAGCAGTTCCCCGGGACTAGCATCCAGTGAGCAGTTCTTC.

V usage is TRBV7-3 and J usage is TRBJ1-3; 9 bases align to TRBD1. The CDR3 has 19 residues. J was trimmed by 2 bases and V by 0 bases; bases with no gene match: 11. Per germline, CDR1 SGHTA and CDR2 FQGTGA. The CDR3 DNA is TGTGCCAGCAGCTTAACCCGAAGGGACAGGGTGCGCCCTGGAAACACCATATATTTT. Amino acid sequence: CASSLTRRDRVRPGNTIYF. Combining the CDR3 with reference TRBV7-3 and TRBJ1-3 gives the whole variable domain GAGVSQTPSNKVTEKGKYVELRCDPISGHTALYWYRQSLGQGPEFLIYFQGTGAADDSGLPNDRFFAVRPEGSVSTLKIQRTERGDSAVYLCASSLTRRDRVRPGNTIYFGEGSWLTVV.

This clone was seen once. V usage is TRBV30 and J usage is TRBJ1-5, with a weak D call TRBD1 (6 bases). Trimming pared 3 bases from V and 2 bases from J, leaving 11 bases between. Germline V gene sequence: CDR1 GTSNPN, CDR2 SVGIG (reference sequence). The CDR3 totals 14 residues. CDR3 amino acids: CAWSHRAGNQPQHF. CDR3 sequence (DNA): TGTGCCTGGAGCCACAGGGCGGGCAATCAGCCCCAGCATTTT.

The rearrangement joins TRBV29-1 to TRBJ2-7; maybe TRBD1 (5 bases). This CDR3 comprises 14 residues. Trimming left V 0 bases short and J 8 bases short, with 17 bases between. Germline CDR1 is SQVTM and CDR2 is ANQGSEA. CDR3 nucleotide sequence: TGCAGCGTTGAAGATCTCGTTGACAGTAACAAGCAGTACTTC. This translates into CSVEDLVDSNKQYF.

The CDR3 coding sequence is TGTGCCAGCAGCTTAGCGATTTCGGGGACAGGGGAATTCCCCTACGAGCAGTACTTC. Encoded protein: CASSLAISGTGEFPYEQYF. The rearrangement joins TRBV7-2 to TRBJ2-7, with 10 bases aligning to TRBD1. Trimming cost V 0 bases and J 2 bases; bases outside gene matches: 13. This CDR3 comprises 19 residues. The germline V gene encodes CDR1 SGHTA and CDR2 FQGNSA.

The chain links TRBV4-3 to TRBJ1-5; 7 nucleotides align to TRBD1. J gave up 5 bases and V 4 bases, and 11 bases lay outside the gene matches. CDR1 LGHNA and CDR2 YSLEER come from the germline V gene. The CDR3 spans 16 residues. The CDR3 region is CASSPTLTGVYQPQHF. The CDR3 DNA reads TGCGCCAGCAGCCCGACACTCACAGGGGTGTATCAGCCCCAGCATTTT.

CDR3 sequence: CASSVSGDSGANVLTF. CDR3 DNA sequence: TGCGCCAGCAGCGTGTCAGGGGATTCTGGGGCCAACGTCCTGACTTTC. The J gene is TRBJ2-6, the V gene TRBV5-1, with D perhaps TRBD1 (6 bases). Germline-derived CDR1 and CDR2 are SGHRS and YFSETQ. This CDR3 is 16 amino acids long. The germline V and J ends were trimmed by 4 bases and 1 base, with 12 bases remaining between them. The full variable domain, completed using reference TRBV5-1 and TRBJ2-6, is KAGVTQTPRYLIKTRGQQVTLSCSPISGHRSVSWYQQTPGQGLQFLFEYFSETQRNKGNFPGRFSGRQFSNSRSEMNVSTLELGDSALYLCASSVSGDSGANVLTFGAGSRLTVL.

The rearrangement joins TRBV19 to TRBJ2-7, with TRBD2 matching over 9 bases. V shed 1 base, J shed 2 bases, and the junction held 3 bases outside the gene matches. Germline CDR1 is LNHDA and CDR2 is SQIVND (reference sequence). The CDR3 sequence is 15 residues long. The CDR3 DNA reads TGTGCCAGTAGTATAGGGGAGCGGGGGGCCTACGAGCAGTACTTC. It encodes CASSIGERGAYEQYF.

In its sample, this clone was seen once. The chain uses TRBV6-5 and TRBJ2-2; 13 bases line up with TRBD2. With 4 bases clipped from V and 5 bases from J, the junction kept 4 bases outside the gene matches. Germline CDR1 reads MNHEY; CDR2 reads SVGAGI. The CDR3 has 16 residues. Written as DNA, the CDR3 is TGTGCCAGCAGTTTCGAGACTAGCGGGAGGACCGGGGAGCTGTTTTTT. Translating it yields CASSFETSGRTGELFF.

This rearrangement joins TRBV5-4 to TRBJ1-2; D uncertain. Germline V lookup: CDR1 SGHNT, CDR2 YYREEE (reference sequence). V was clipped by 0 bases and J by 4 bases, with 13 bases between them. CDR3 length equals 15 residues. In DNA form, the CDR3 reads TGTGCCAGCAGCTTGGATGCGGGAGGAGTCTATGGCTACACCTTC. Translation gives CASSLDAGGVYGYTF.

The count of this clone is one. CDR3 region: CASSTQGTEAFF. As DNA, the CDR3 is TGCGCCAGCTCAACTCAGGGAACTGAAGCTTTCTTT. The chain recombines TRBV4-1 with TRBJ1-1; D possibly corresponds to TRBD1 (5 bases). Per germline, CDR1 MGHRA and CDR2 YSYEKL. CDR3 size: 12 residues. V lost 8 bases and J lost 5, with 12 bases in between.

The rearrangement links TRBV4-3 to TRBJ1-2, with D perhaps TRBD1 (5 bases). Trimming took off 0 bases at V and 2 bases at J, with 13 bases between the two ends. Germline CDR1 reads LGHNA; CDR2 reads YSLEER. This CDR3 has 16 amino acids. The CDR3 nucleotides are TGCGCCAGCAGCCAAGACAGGGAGGGTCCAAACTATGGCTACACCTTC. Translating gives CASSQDREGPNYGYTF.

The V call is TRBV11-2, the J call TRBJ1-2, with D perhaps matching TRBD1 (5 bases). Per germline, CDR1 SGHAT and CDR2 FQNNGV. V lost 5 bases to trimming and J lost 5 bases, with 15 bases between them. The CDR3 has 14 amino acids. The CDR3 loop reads CASSGDRIEYGYTF. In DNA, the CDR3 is TGTGCCAGCAGCGGCGACAGAATCGAATATGGCTACACCTTC.

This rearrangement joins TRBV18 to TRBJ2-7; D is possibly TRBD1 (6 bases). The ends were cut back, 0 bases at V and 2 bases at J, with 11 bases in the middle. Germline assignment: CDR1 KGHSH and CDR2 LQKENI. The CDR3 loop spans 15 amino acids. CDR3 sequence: CASSPPGAQAYEQYF. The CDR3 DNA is TGTGCCAGCTCACCACCGGGGGCCCAAGCCTACGAGCAGTACTTC.